Presented here are 3 T cell receptor beta chains from one specimen sequenced in a study of a mutant IDH1 vaccine in newly diagnosed glioma. Assay used: immunoSEQ multiplex PCR; TCRdb lists only in-frame clones, some missing. The sample records fewer than 35,000 clones, 81% being singletons. Their cognate antigens are unknown. Time point in this sample: week 35, safety follow-up. A single vaccine dose contained 300 ug of mutant IDH1 20-mer peptide, and topical imiquimod was used with it. Sequencing was performed on PBMCs, taken from a glioma patient whose treatment included an IDH1 peptide vaccine. The receptors shown here come from a man younger than 40 with glioma.

The V call is TRBV7-9, the J call TRBJ1-4, with D maybe TRBD1 (5 bases). Per germline, CDR1 SEHNR and CDR2 FQNEAQ (reference sequence). Trimming removed 8 bases at V and 5 bases at J, with 18 bases between. The CDR3 is made up of 15 amino acids. The CDR3, as DNA: TGTGCCAGCCAAGACAGAAGCGCAGGGAATGAAAAACTGTTTTTT. Protein product: CASQDRSAGNEKLFF.

The V call is TRBV21-1, the J call TRBJ2-3. TRBV21-1 constitutes a pseudogene. This CDR3 contains 18 residues. The CDR3 loop reads CASSNDPLFPPSTDTQYF. For the CDR3, the DNA is TGTGCCAGCAGCAATGACCCCCTATTTCCCCCTAGCACAGATACGCAGTATTTT.

This clone was seen a single time. The rearrangement uses TRBV4-1 and TRBJ2-7; 7 bases align to TRBD1. Germline lookup yields CDR1 MGHRA and CDR2 YSYEKL. This CDR3 region has 15 residues. The trim removed 1 base at V and 0 bases at J, leaving 3 bases unmatched. The CDR3: CASSQVGDSSYEQYF. CDR3 DNA: TGCGCCAGCAGCCAAGTCGGGGACAGCTCCTACGAGCAGTACTTC.